A single sample gave rise to the 2 T cell receptor beta chains below, sequenced in a study of blood T cell repertoires in COVID-19. The data were produced by immunoSEQ multiplex PCR, yet TCRdb's version contains in-frame clones alone and is incomplete. The top ten hold about 2.4% of the sample, which has 200,000 to 250,000 clones, 88% seen once. Sequencing used PBMCs or T cells enriched from blood (not recorded which). The receptors originated from a woman aged 25-40 years who had recovered from COVID-19.

This clone was recorded once. V is TRBV7-9 and J is TRBJ1-2; 7 bases match TRBD1. The CDR3 spans 15 residues. The V gene's germline CDR1 is SEHNR and CDR2 FQNEAQ (reference sequence). V lost 0 bases to trimming and J lost 4 bases; unmatched junction nucleotides: 5. The CDR3 reads CASSLAWTGPYGYTF. Here the CDR3 DNA reads TGTGCCAGCAGCTTAGCGTGGACAGGACCCTATGGCTACACCTTC.

The chain is built from TRBV5-1 and TRBJ2-7; the D gene is possibly TRBD2 (6 bases). The CDR3 is made up of 14 amino acids. V gave up 3 bases and J gave up 5 bases, with 15 bases separating them. CDR1 is SGHRS, CDR2 YFSETQ, per germline. The CDR3 coding sequence is TGCGCCAGCAGCTACAGACTAGTCTCGGACGAGCAGTACTTC. Translating it yields CASSYRLVSDEQYF.